Listed here is a single T cell receptor beta chain. The time point is: pre-sensitization, week 0. Stated treatment: therapeutic diphenylcyclopropenone sensitization with weekly scalp DPC. TCRdb fed the RACE reads into MiXCR, producing one record per CDR3 protein. The table includes 250,000 or so distinct CDR3 sequences, approximately 8.4% detected once. Per germline, CDR1 SGHKS and CDR2 YYEKEE (reference sequence). With 2 bases removed from V and 1 base from J, the gap between germline ends came to 10 bases. The CDR3 is made up of 15 amino acids. The sample belongs to a study of human T cells and chemical hapten exposure. Overall study: The patients were mostly female; they had alopecia areata, totalis or universalis.

The chain couples TRBV5-5 to TRBJ2-1; TRBD2 might be the D (5 bases). The receptor's source is a middle-aged woman with alopecia areata. Some clones in this sample may be carry-over from other donors' samples. The starting material was whole blood, obtained in connection with sensitization to the hapten diphenylcyclopropenone (DPC). In DNA form, the CDR3 reads TGTGCCAGCAGCTTTTTGAGGGAGTCCTACAATGAGCAGTTCTTC. Translated: CASSFLRESYNEQFF.